This T cell receptor beta chain was found in a study of cytomegalovirus exposure and HLA in healthy donors. There are 14 residues in the CDR3. V shed 4 bases and J shed 4 bases, with 12 bases lying between them. The germline gives CDR1 SEHNR, CDR2 FQNEAQ (reference sequence). The study ran its PCR with 60 Vbeta and 13 Jbeta primers. Measured with immunoSEQ multiplex PCR; TCRdb has only the in-frame clones, and not every one. The sample records 200,000 to 250,000 clones, almost 85% being singletons. The J gene is TRBJ2-3, the V gene TRBV7-9, with D maybe TRBD1 (7 bases). The sequencing input was PBMCs. The sequence came from a woman in her thirties or forties in good health and CMV-seronegative. The CDR3 is CASSSQGGPDTQYF. The DNA for the CDR3 is TGTGCCAGCAGCTCCCAGGGGGGCCCAGATACGCAGTATTTT.